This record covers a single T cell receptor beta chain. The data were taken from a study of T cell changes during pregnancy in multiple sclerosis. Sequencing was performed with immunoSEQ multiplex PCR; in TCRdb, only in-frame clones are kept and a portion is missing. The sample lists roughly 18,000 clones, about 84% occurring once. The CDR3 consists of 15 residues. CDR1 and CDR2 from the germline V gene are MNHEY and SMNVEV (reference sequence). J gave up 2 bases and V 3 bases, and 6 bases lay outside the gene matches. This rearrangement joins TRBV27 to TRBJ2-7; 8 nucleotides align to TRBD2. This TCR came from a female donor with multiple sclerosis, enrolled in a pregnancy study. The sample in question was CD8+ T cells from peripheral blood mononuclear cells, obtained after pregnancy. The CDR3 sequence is CASSFQRESPYEQYF. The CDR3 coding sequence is TGTGCCAGCAGTTTCCAGCGGGAGAGTCCCTACGAGCAGTACTTC.